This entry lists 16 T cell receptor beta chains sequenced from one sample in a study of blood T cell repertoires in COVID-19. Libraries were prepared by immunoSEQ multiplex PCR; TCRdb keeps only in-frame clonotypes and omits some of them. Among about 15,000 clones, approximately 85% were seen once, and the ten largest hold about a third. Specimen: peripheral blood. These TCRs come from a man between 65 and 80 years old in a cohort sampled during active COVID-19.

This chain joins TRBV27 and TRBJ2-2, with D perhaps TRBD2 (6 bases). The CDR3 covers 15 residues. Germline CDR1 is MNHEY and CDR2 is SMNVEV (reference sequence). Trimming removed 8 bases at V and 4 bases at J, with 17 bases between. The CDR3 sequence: CASGIPGRTTGELFF. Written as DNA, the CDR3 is TGTGCCAGCGGAATCCCAGGGAGGACCACCGGGGAGCTGTTTTTT.

The CDR3: CASARSRGTSGSAWNEQFF. The CDR3 DNA is TGTGCCAGCGCCCGATCACGGGGGACTAGCGGGAGCGCCTGGAATGAGCAGTTCTTC. The V gene is TRBV6-4, the J gene TRBJ2-1, with TRBD2 matching 14 bases. J gave up 7 bases and V 8 bases, and 19 bases lay outside the gene matches. The CDR3 length is 19 residues. CDR1 is MRHNA, CDR2 SNTAGT, per germline.

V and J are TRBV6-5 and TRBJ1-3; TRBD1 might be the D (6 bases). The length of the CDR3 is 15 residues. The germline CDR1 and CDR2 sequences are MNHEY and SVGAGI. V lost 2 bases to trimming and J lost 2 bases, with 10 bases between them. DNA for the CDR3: TGTGCCAGCAGTTACCTACGGACAGCTGGAAACACCATATATTTT. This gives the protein CASSYLRTAGNTIYF.

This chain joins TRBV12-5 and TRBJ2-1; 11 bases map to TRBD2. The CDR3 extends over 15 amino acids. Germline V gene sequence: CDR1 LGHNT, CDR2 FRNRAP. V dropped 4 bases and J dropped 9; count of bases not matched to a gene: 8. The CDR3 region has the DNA TGTGCTAGTGGTTCCGGGACTAGCGGAAAGGGTGAGCAGTTCTTC. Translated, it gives CASGSGTSGKGEQFF.

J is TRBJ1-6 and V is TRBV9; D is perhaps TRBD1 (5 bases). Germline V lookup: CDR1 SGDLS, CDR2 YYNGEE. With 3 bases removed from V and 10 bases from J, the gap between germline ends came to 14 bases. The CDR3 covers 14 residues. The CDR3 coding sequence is TGTGCCAGCAGCGCTAGACAGATTGGGTCACCCCTCCACTTT. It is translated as CASSARQIGSPLHF.

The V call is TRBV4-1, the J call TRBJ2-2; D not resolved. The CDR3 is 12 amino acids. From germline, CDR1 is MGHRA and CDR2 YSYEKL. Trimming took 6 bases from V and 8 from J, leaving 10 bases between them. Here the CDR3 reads CASRTRPGELFF. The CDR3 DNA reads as TGCGCCAGCAGGACAAGGCCGGGGGAGCTGTTTTTT.

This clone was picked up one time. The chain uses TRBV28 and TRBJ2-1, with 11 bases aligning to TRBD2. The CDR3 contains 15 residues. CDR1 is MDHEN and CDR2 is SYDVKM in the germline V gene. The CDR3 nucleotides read TGTGCGGCAGGCGGACTAGCGGGCCCCTCCAATGAGCAGTTCTTC. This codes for CAAGGLAGPSNEQFF. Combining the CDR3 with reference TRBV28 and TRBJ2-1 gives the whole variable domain DVKVTQSSRYLVKRTGEKVFLECVQDMDHENMFWYRQDPGLGLRLIYFSYDVKMKEKGDIPEGYSVSREKKERFSLILESASTNQTSMYLCAAGGLAGPSNEQFFGPGTRLTVL.

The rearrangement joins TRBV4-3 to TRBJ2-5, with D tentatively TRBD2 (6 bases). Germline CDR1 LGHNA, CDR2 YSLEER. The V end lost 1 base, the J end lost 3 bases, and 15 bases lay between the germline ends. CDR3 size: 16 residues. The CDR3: CASSQGLVGGKETQYF. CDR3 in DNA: TGCGCCAGCAGCCAAGGGCTGGTGGGGGGAAAAGAGACCCAGTACTTC.

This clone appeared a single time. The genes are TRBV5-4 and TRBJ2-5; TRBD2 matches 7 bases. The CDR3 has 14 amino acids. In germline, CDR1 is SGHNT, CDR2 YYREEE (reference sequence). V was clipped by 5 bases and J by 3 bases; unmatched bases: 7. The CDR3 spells CASRRLGTKETQYF. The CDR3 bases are TGTGCCAGCAGAAGGTTGGGGACTAAAGAGACCCAGTACTTC. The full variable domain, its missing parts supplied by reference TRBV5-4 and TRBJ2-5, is ETGVTQSPTHLIKTRGQQVTLRCSSQSGHNTVSWYQQALGQGPQFIFQYYREEENGRGNFPPRFSGLQFPNYSSELNVNALELDDSALYLCASRRLGTKETQYFGPGTRLLVL.

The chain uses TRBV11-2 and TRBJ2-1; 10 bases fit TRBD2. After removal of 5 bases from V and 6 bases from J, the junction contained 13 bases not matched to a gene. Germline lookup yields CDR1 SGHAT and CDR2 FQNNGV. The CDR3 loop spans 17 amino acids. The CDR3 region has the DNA TGTGCCAGCAGCCGCCTAATCCAGGTAGCGGGAGGCAATGAGCAGTTCTTC. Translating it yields CASSRLIQVAGGNEQFF.

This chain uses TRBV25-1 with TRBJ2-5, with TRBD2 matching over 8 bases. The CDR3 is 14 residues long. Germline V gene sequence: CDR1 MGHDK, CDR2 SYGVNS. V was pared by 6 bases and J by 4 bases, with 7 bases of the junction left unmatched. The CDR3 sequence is CASSDSGGGETQYF. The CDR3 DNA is TGTGCCAGCAGCGACTCGGGGGGGGGAGAGACCCAGTACTTC.

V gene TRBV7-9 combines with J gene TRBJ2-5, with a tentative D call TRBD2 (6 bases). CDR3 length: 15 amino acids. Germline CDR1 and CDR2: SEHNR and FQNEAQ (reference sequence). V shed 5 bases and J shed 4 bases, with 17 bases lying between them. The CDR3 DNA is TGTGCCAGCAGCCCCCATGGGGGGTTGAGAGAGACCCAGTACTTC. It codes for CASSPHGGLRETQYF.

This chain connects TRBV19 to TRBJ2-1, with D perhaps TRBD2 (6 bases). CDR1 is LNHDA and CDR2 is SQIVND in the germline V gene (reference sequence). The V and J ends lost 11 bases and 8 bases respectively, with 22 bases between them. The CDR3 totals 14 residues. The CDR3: CAGAGPTEGHEQFF. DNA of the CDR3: TGTGCCGGCGCGGGACCCACGGAGGGCCATGAGCAGTTCTTC.

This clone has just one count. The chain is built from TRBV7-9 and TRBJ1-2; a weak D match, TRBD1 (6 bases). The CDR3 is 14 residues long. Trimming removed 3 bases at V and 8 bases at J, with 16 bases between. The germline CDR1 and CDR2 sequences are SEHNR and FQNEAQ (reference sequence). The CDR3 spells CASSFLGQSLGYTF. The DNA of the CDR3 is TGTGCCAGCAGCTTTCTAGGACAGAGCCTAGGCTACACCTTC.

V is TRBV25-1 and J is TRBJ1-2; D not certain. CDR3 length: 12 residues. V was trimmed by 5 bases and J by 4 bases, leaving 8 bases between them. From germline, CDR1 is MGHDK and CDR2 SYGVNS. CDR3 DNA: TGTGCCAGCAGTAACACCTTCTATGGCTACACCTTC. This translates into CASSNTFYGYTF.

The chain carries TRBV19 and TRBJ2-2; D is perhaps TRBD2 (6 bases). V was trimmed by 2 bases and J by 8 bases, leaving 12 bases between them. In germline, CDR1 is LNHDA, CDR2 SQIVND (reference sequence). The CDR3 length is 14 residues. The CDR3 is CASSILGGRGELFF. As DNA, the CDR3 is TGTGCCAGTAGTATACTGGGGGGTCGTGGGGAGCTGTTTTTT.